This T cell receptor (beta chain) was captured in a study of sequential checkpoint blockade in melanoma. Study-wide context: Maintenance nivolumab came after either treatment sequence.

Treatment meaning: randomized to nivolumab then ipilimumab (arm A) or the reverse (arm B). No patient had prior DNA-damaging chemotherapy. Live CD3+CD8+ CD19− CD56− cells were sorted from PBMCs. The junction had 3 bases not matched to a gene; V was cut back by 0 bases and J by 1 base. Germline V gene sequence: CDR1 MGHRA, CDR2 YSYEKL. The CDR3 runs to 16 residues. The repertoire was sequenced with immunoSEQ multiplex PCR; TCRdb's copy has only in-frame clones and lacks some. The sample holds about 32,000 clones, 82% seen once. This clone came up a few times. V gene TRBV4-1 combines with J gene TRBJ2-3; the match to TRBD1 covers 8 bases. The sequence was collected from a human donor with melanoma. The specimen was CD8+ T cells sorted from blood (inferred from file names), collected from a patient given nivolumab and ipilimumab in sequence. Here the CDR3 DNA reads TGCGCCAGCAGCCAAGACCCGGGACAGGGCACAGATACGCAGTATTTT. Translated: CASSQDPGQGTDTQYF.